This is a list of T cell receptor beta chains from one sample in a study of CD8 T cells in Susac syndrome. TCRdb ran MiXCR on the immunoSEQ multiplex PCR reads and lists one entry per CDR3 protein. The repertoire holds 120,000 or so distinct CDR3 sequences, about 92% seen once, with just under 0.095% in the top ten. The sequenced sample was CD4+ T cells from PBMCs. Receptors were obtained from a human donor with multiple sclerosis. CDR3s include the opening cysteine and the closing phenylalanine or tryptophan. The order of the fields is CDR3 protein, CDR3 DNA, clone size, D gene, V gene, J gene, CDR3 length. The D gene is left open where the match is weak. Not every row has a clone size; where given, it reads once, few, many or a size class.

CDR3 protein: CASSPVQGMGETQYF
CDR3 DNA: TGTGCCAGCTCACCAGTGCAGGGTATGGGGGAGACCCAGTACTTC
clone size: NA
D gene: NA
V gene: TRBV18
J gene: TRBJ2-5
CDR3 length: 15

CDR3 protein: CASSLSSSNQPQHF
CDR3 DNA: TGTGCCAGCAGCCTTAGTAGTAGCAATCAGCCCCAGCATTTT
clone size: NA
D gene: NA
V gene: TRBV3-1
J gene: TRBJ1-5
CDR3 length: 14

CDR3 protein: CASSIGRNTGELFF
CDR3 DNA: TGTGCCAGTAGTATAGGCAGAAACACCGGGGAGCTGTTTTTT
clone size: once
D gene: NA
V gene: TRBV19
J gene: TRBJ2-2
CDR3 length: 14

CDR3 protein: CSVGTFGPLGYTF
CDR3 DNA: TGCAGCGTCGGCACATTTGGACCGCTAGGCTACACCTTC
clone size: once
D gene: NA
V gene: TRBV29-1
J gene: TRBJ1-2
CDR3 length: 13

CDR3 protein: CASSQGGSHSTQYF
CDR3 DNA: TGTGCCAGCAGCCAAGGCGGCTCCCACAGTACGCAGTATTTT
clone size: NA
D gene: NA
V gene: TRBV3-1
J gene: TRBJ2-3
CDR3 length: 14

CDR3 protein: CASSFKGAPGNTIYF
CDR3 DNA: TGTGCCAGCAGTTTCAAGGGGGCGCCGGGAAACACCATATATTTT
clone size: NA
D gene: TRBD1
V gene: TRBV27
J gene: TRBJ1-3
CDR3 length: 15

CDR3 protein: CASNTPPFGGYTF
CDR3 DNA: TGTGCCAGCAACACGCCCCCTTTTGGAGGCTACACCTTC
clone size: NA
D gene: NA
V gene: TRBV28
J gene: TRBJ1-2
CDR3 length: 13

CDR3 protein: CASSLMGTNTGELFF
CDR3 DNA: TGCGCCAGCAGCTTAATGGGAACGAACACCGGGGAGCTGTTTTTT
clone size: NA
D gene: NA
V gene: TRBV5-1
J gene: TRBJ2-2
CDR3 length: 15

CDR3 protein: CASSLTSTASNSPLHF
CDR3 DNA: TGTGCCAGCAGCTTAACCTCGACAGCATCCAATTCACCCCTCCACTTT
clone size: NA
D gene: NA
V gene: TRBV7-3
J gene: TRBJ1-6
CDR3 length: 16

CDR3 protein: CASQGANYGYTF
CDR3 DNA: TGTGCCAGCCAGGGGGCGAACTATGGCTACACCTTC
clone size: NA
D gene: TRBD1
V gene: TRBV9
J gene: TRBJ1-2
CDR3 length: 12

CDR3 protein: CASSRIMNTEAFF
CDR3 DNA: TGTGCCAGCAGCCGAATCATGAACACTGAAGCTTTCTTT
clone size: NA
D gene: NA
V gene: TRBV6-5
J gene: TRBJ1-1
CDR3 length: 13

CDR3 protein: CSVEVSAGDTQYF
CDR3 DNA: TGCAGCGTTGAAGTCAGTGCGGGAGATACGCAGTATTTT
clone size: NA
D gene: NA
V gene: TRBV29-1
J gene: TRBJ2-3
CDR3 length: 13

CDR3 protein: CASSLAAAGGDYGYTF
CDR3 DNA: TGTGCCAGCAGTTTAGCGGCCGCAGGGGGAGACTATGGCTACACCTTC
clone size: NA
D gene: TRBD1
V gene: TRBV28
J gene: TRBJ1-2
CDR3 length: 16

CDR3 protein: CASSLSHGTDTQYF
CDR3 DNA: TGTGCCAGCAGCTTAAGCCACGGCACAGATACGCAGTATTTT
clone size: NA
D gene: NA
V gene: TRBV7-9
J gene: TRBJ2-3
CDR3 length: 14

CDR3 protein: CASSPGTSGGAPDTQYF
CDR3 DNA: TGTGCCAGCAGCCCCGGGACTAGCGGGGGGGCCCCAGATACGCAGTATTTT
clone size: NA
D gene: TRBD2
V gene: TRBV7-2
J gene: TRBJ2-3
CDR3 length: 17